This TCR beta chain was recorded in a study of T cells in Graves' hyperthyroidism and ophthalmopathy. At the level of the study: The blood sample was taken at first diagnosis, before treatment began.

This clonotype has only a few counts. What it binds is unknown. The investigators amplified TCR beta CDR3 regions from RNA transcripts. HTBI primers were the set used in a first-round RT-PCR of the TCR CDR3. TCRdb passed the multiplex PCR reads through MiXCR, listing each CDR3 protein once. The data hold around 560,000 distinct CDR3 sequences, with 16% observed a single time. This CDR3 is 15 amino acids long. Germline V CDR1 and CDR2: MDHEN, SYDVKM. The V end was cut by 5 bases, the J end by 10 bases, with 21 bases between. Findings and limits, study-wide: Onset of ophthalmopathy came a median around 6.5 months after the model predicted it.

The TCR originated in a woman aged 18-29 years with Graves' hyperthyroidism. Source material: blood. The rearrangement uses TRBV28 and TRBJ2-1, with D possibly TRBD2 on 5 matching bases. The CDR3: CASSPDPMGATEQFF. Here the CDR3 DNA reads TGTGCCAGCAGTCCAGACCCCATGGGAGCAACGGAGCAGTTCTTC. The full variable domain, its missing parts supplied by reference TRBV28 and TRBJ2-1, is DVKVTQSSRYLVKRTGEKVFLECVQDMDHENMFWYRQDPGLGLRLIYFSYDVKMKEKGDIPEGYSVSREKKERFSLILESASTNQTSMYLCASSPDPMGATEQFFGPGTRLTVL.